This passage covers 2 T cell receptor beta chains from one sample sequenced in a study of tumor-infiltrating lymphocytes in primary liver carcinoma. A primer matching the constant region was used to make TCR beta cDNA from 500 ng of total RNA. Researchers made the TCR beta libraries by running three nested multiplex PCR rounds with slightly modified ARM-PCR. With TRBV1-TRBV30 forward primers and a C-beta reverse primer, the first two PCR rounds were run for about 10 cycles each. TCRdb called the multiplex PCR reads again in MiXCR, with one record for every CDR3 protein. This sample has 100,000 to 150,000 distinct CDR3 sequences, with around 64% found just once. Extraction of RNA together with DNA used about 17-31 mg of unsorted bulk tissue. The specimen was liver tumor tissue from sampling region 3. Noted subset: tumor region T3, left-lateral pole. These receptors originate from a woman aged 60-75 years with primary liver carcinoma and hepatitis B virus infection.

In its sample, this clonotype was seen once. A much more abundant neighbour one base away suggests this may be a read error. CDR3 loop: CASSLGTGNYGYIF. The CDR3 DNA reads TGTGCCAGCAGCTTGGGGACTGGGAACTATGGCTACATCTTC. The chain has TRBV5-5 and TRBJ1-2; D call uncertain. The germline gives CDR1 SGHKS, CDR2 YYEKEE (reference sequence). The CDR3 runs to 14 residues.

V gene TRBV7-9 combines with J gene TRBJ1-2; 11 nucleotides agree with TRBD1. V was pared by 8 bases and J by 6 bases, with 8 bases of the junction left unmatched. CDR1 and CDR2 (germline): SEHNR, FQNEAQ (reference sequence). This CDR3 has 14 amino acids. In DNA, the CDR3 is TGTGCCAGCGGCGTCCGGGACAGGGGGAATGGCTACACCTTC. This sequence encodes CASGVRDRGNGYTF.